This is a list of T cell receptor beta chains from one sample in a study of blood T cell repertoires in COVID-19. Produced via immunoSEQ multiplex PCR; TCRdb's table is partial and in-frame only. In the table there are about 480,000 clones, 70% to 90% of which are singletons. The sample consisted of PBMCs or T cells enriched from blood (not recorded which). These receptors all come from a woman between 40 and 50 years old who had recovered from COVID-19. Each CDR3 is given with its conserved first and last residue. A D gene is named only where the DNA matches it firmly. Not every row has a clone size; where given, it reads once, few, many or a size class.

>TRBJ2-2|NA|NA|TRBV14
TGTGCCAGCAGCCCCCTGGGGCCCGGGGAGCTGTTTTTT
CASSPLGPGELFF
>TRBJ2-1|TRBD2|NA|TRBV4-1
TGCGCCAGCAGCCAAGGCGCCCTTATGAGCGGGAGGGCTGGGTCCTACAATGAGCAGTTCTTC
CASSQGALMSGRAGSYNEQFF
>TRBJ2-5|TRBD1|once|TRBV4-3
TGCGCCAGCAGCCACCATAGGGACAGTCAAGAGACCCAGTACTTC
CASSHHRDSQETQYF
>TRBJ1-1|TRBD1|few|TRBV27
TGTGCCAGCAGTCTGAGACAGGGGATCTGGACTGAAGCTTTCTTT
CASSLRQGIWTEAFF
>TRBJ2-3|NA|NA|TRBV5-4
TGTGCCAGCAGCTTGGCAGGGTCTTACGCAGATACGCAGTATTTT
CASSLAGSYADTQYF
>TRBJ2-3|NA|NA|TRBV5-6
TGTGCCAGCAGCTTTAGCGTCCTCTGGGATACGCAGTATTTT
CASSFSVLWDTQYF
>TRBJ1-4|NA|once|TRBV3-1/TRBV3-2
TGTGCCAGCAGCCAAGTCAGGAATGAAAAACTGTTTTTT
CASSQVRNEKLFF
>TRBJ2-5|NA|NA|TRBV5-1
TGCGCCAGCAGCCCTATGGGGGGGCACCCGGAGACCCAGTACTTC
CASSPMGGHPETQYF
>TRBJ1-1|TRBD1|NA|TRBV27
TGTGCCAGCAGTTTGATGGGACAGGGGAGCACTGAAGCTTTCTTT
CASSLMGQGSTEAFF
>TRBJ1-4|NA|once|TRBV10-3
TGTGCCACTACGTCGGGATCAACTAATGAAAAACTGTTTTTT
CATTSGSTNEKLFF
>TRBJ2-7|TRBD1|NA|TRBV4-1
TGCGCCAGCAGCCTCCGGGACAGGGTGGACGAGCAGTACTTC
CASSLRDRVDEQYF
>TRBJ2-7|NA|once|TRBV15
TGTGCCACCAGCAGAGATAGGGGCTACGAGCAGTACTTC
CATSRDRGYEQYF